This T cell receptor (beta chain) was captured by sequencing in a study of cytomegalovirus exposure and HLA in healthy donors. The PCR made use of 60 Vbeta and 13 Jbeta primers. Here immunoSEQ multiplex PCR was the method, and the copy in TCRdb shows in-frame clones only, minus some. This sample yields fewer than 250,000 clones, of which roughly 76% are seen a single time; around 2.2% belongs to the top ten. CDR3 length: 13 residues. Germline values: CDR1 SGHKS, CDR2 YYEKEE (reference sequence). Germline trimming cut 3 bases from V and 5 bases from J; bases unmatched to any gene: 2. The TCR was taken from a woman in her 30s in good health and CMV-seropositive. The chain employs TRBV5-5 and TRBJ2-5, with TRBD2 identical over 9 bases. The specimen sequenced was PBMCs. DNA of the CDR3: TGTGCCAGCAGCTGGGCGGGGGGGGAGACCCAGTACTTC. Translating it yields CASSWAGGETQYF.